This T cell receptor beta chain was captured in a study of shared clonotypes between healthy human individuals. Study details: Three plates were used per donor for CD4 naive, three for CD4 memory, two for CD8 naive and one for CD8 memory. Study-level results: It was the non-shared clonotypes that had lower generation probabilities than clonotypes shared by all four donors.

In regard to this clone: Its antigen remains unidentified.

The CDR3 spans 13 residues. V was pared by 3 bases and J by 8 bases, with 10 bases between. Germline V gene data show CDR1 as LNHNV and CDR2 as YYDKDF (reference sequence). Per sorted-subset replicate PCR, input was 200 to 250 ng DNA, representing roughly 30,000 T cell genomes. How the authors handled the data: As immunoSEQ supplied junction-only sequences (without quality scores), filtering differed. Produced via immunoSEQ multiplex PCR; TCRdb's table is partial and in-frame only. Clone size and V and J calls were adopted from that table, with D and trimming inferred from the DNA. The sample gives around 2.5 million clones, 80% to 95% of which show up once; approximately 0.37% is in the top ten.

The source is a man between 18 and 29 years old in good health. Some clones in this sample may be carry-over from other donors' samples. Sample: naive CD4+ T cells from PBMCs. Subset: CD45RA+ positively selected. The chain links TRBV15 to TRBJ1-4, with D perhaps matching TRBD1 (6 bases). This CDR3 is CATSRTGREKLFF. Written as DNA, the CDR3 is TGTGCCACCAGCAGGACAGGCCGGGAAAAACTGTTTTTT.